What follows describes a single T cell receptor beta chain. Its antigen is as yet unknown. This sample was included in a study of shared clonotypes between healthy human individuals. In the study overall: CD8 memory received one plate per donor, CD8 naive two, CD4 memory three and CD4 naive three. Study-level results: A reduction in generation probabilities was seen for non-shared clonotypes relative to those shared by all four donors. Generally, naive subsets came out with larger estimated richness than memory subsets.

CD45RO-negative CD8 cells positively selected for CCR7 made up the naive population, which excluded terminally differentiated effector memory CD45RA+ cells. V shed 3 bases and J shed 4 bases, with 12 bases lying between them. The CDR3 extends over 14 amino acids. CDR1 is MDHEN, CDR2 SYDVKM, per germline. Assay used: immunoSEQ multiplex PCR; TCRdb lists only in-frame clones, some missing. This sample has approximately 1.9 million clones, with approximately 92% found just once. Sequenced: naive CD8+ T cells from PBMCs. This TCR was recovered from a man aged 18 to 30 in good health. Some clones in this sample may be carry-over from other donors' samples. The chain is built from TRBV28 and TRBJ2-5; tentative D call: TRBD2 (5 bases). For the CDR3, the DNA is TGTGCCAGCAGTTTTACTAGTAGTAGAGAGACCCAGTACTTC. Residues: CASSFTSSRETQYF.